The next 9 T cell receptor beta chains were all read from a single sample in a study of T cell repertoires in cytomegalovirus infection. A single record per CDR3 protein comes from TCRdb applying MiXCR to the reads. The repertoire holds 450,000 to 600,000 distinct CDR3 sequences, with about two fifths as singletons. These receptors lack a known antigen. The sample was cultured PBMCs, taken from culture after CMV antigen stimulation. The origin of the receptors is a human donor in good health (CMV status not recorded). Some clones in this sample may be carry-over from other donors' samples.

The gene calls are TRBV5-6 and TRBJ2-7; D unclear. The CDR3 consists of 14 residues. V lost 5 bases and J 4 bases, leaving 16 bases between the germline ends. The V gene's germline CDR1 is SGHDT and CDR2 YYEEEE. In nucleotides, the CDR3 is TGTGCCAGCAGGCCGACTGGAAACTTTTACGAGCAGTACTTC. Protein: CASRPTGNFYEQYF.

The chain uses TRBV7-2 and TRBJ2-7; weak D call: TRBD2 (6 bases). Germline-derived CDR1 and CDR2 are SGHTA and FQGNSA. The V end was cut by 2 bases, the J end by 0 bases, with 14 bases between. This CDR3 has 16 residues. The CDR3 here is CASSLWLAQSSYEQYF. The CDR3 DNA reads as TGTGCCAGCAGCTTATGGCTAGCGCAAAGCTCCTACGAGCAGTACTTC.

CDR3 in DNA: TGTGCCAGCAGTCCGGGACAGGGGGCCCCACCGAACACTGAAGCTTTCTTT. Residues: CASSPGQGAPPNTEAFF. This chain links TRBV2 with TRBJ1-1, with 12 bases matching TRBD1. With 5 bases clipped from V and 1 base from J, the junction kept 8 bases outside the gene matches. The CDR3 is made up of 17 amino acids. CDR1 SNHLY and CDR2 FYNNEI come from the germline V gene.

The V and J genes are TRBV2 and TRBJ2-1, with D maybe TRBD2 (5 bases). V gave up 8 bases and J gave up 7 bases, with 15 bases separating them. The CDR3 is made up of 13 amino acids. In germline, CDR1 is SNHLY, CDR2 FYNNEI. CDR3 sequence: CASGSGQANEQFF. In DNA, the CDR3 is TGTGCCAGCGGGAGCGGTCAAGCGAATGAGCAGTTCTTC. Full variable domain (remainder filled in from reference TRBV2 and TRBJ2-1): EPEVTQTPSHQVTQMGQEVILRCVPISNHLYFYWYRQILGQKVEFLVSFYNNEISEKSEIFDDQFSVERPDGSNFTLKIRSTKLEDSAMYFCASGSGQANEQFFGPGTRLTVL.

V and J are TRBV6-2 or TRBV6-3 and TRBJ2-5; TRBD2 agrees at 8 bases. The CDR3 runs to 14 residues. Trimming removed 6 bases from V and 5 bases from J; junction bases left unmatched: 8. Germline values: CDR1 MNHEY, CDR2 SVGEGT. DNA of the CDR3: TGTGCCAGCAGACTTGGACTAGCAGAGGAGACCCAGTACTTC. Amino acid sequence: CASRLGLAEETQYF.

The CDR3 sequence: CASSPPGLAGVRGGELFF. The CDR3 bases are TGTGCCAGCAGTCCCCCGGGACTAGCGGGAGTCCGGGGCGGGGAGCTGTTTTTT. This chain links TRBV6-1 with TRBJ2-2; 14 nucleotides match TRBD2. V shed 5 bases and J 7 bases; nucleotides not matched to a gene: 12. Germline assignment: CDR1 MNHNS and CDR2 SASEGT. The CDR3 is 18 amino acids.

V gene TRBV4-1 combines with J gene TRBJ2-3; 10 bases fit TRBD1. The V gene's germline CDR1 is MGHRA and CDR2 YSYEKL. Losses at the gene ends were 4 bases for V and 5 bases for J; bases not matched to a gene: 9. The CDR3 has 16 residues. Written as DNA, the CDR3 is TGCGCCAGCAGCCGAAAGGACAGGGGGTCGGGAGATACGCAGTATTTT. Translating gives CASSRKDRGSGDTQYF.

The chain employs TRBV11-2 and TRBJ2-7, with 12 bases aligning to TRBD2. With 5 bases clipped from V and 4 bases from J, the junction kept 0 bases outside the gene matches. The germline V gene has CDR1 SGHAT and CDR2 FQNNGV. The CDR3 totals 13 residues. The CDR3 coding sequence is TGTGCCAGCAGCGGACTAGCGGGATACGAGCAGTACTTC. Its translation: CASSGLAGYEQYF.

The chain recombines TRBV6-1 with TRBJ1-2, with no clear D. The length of the CDR3 is 13 residues. V dropped 4 bases and J dropped 3 bases, with 9 bases sitting between them. In germline, CDR1 is MNHNS, CDR2 SASEGT. The CDR3 region is CASSVGPHYGYTF. Written as DNA, the CDR3 is TGTGCCAGCAGTGTTGGTCCTCACTATGGCTACACCTTC.